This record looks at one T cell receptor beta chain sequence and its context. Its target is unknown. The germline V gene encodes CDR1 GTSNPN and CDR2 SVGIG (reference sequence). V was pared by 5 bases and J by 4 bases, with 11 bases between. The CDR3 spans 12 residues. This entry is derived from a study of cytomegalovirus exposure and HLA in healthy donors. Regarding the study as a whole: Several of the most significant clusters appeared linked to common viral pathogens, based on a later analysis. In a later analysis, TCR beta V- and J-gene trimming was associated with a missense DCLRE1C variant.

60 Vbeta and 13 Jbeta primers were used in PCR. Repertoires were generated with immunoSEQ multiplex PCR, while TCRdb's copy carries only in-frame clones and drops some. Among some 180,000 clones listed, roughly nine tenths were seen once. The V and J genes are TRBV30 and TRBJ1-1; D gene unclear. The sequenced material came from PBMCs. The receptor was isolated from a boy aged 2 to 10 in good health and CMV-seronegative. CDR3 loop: CAWGVLGTEAFF. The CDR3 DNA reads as TGTGCCTGGGGAGTGTTGGGCACTGAAGCTTTCTTT. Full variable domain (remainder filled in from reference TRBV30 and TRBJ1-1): SQTIHQWPATLVQPVGSPLSLECTVEGTSNPNLYWYRQAAGRGLQLLFYSVGIGQISSEVPQNLSASRPQDRQFILSSKKLLLSDSGFYLCAWGVLGTEAFFGQGTRLTVV.